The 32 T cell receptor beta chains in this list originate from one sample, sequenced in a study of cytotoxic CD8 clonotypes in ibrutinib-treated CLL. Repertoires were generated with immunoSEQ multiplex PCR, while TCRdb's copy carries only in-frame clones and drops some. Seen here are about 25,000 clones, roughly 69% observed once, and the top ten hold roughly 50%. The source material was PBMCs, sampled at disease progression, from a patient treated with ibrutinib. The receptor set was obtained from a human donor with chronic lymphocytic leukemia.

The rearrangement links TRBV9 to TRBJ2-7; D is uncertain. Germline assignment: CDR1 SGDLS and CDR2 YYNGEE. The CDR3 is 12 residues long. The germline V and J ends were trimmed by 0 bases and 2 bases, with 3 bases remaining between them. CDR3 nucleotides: TGTGCCAGCAGCGTAGACCCCTACGAGCAGTACTTC. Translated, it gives CASSVDPYEQYF. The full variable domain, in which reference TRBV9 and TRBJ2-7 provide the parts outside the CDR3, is DSGVTQTPKHLITATGQRVTLRCSPRSGDLSVYWYQQSLDQGLQFLIQYYNGEERAKGNILERFSAQQFPDLHSELNLSSLELGDSALYFCASSVDPYEQYFGPGTRLTVT.

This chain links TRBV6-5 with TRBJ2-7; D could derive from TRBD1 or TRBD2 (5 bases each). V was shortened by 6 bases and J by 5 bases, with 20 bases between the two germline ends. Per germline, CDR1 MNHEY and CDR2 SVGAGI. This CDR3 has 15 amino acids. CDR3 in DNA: TGTGCCAGCAGCCCCGACACCGGGACGAGAAACGAGCAGTACTTC. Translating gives CASSPDTGTRNEQYF.

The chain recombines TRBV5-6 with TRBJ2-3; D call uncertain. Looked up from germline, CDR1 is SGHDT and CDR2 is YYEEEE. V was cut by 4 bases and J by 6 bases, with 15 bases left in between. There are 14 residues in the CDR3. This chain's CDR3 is CASSPPTLRDTQYF. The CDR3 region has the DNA TGTGCCAGCAGCCCACCGACATTGAGGGATACGCAGTATTTT.

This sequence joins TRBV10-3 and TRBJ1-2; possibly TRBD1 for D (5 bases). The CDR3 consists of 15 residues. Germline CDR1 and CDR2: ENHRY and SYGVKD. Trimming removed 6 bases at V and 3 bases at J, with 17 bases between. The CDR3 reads CAIRRSGEGDYGYTF. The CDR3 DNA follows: TGTGCCATCAGGAGATCGGGGGAGGGAGACTATGGCTACACCTTC.

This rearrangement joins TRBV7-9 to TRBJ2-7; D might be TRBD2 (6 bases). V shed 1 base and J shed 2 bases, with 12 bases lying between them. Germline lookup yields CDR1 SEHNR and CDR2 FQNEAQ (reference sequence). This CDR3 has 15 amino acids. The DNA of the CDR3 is TGTGCCAGCAGCTTAGAGGCGGGGTATGCCTACGAGCAGTACTTC. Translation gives CASSLEAGYAYEQYF.

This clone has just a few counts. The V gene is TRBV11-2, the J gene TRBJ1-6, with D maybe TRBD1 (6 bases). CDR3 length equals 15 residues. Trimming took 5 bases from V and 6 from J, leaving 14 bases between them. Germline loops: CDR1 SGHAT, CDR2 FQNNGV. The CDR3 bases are TGTGCCAGCAGCCCCACCGACAGGTCTAATTCACCCCTCCACTTT. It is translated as CASSPTDRSNSPLHF.

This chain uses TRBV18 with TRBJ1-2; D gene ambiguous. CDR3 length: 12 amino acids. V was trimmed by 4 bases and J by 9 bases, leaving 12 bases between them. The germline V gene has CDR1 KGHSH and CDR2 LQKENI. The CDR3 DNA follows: TGTGCCAGCTCACTGGACGTCGTGAGCTACACCTTC. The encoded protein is CASSLDVVSYTF.

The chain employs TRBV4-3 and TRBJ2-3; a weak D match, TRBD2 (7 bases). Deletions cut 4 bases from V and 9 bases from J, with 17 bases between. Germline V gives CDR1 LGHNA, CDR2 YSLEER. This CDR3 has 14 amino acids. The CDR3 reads CASSPDLRGATQYF. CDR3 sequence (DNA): TGCGCCAGCAGCCCGGACCTCCGGGGGGCGACGCAGTATTTT.

The CDR3 DNA sequence: TGTGCCAGCAGTTACAACAGGGGCAGGGGTGAAAAACTGTTTTTT. As protein: CASSYNRGRGEKLFF. J is TRBJ1-4 and V is TRBV6-6, with 7 nucleotides matching TRBD1. Per the germline V gene, CDR1 is MNHNY and CDR2 is SVGAGI (reference sequence). The CDR3 consists of 15 residues. Trimming at V came to 2 bases and at J to 7 bases, leaving 7 bases not matched to a gene.

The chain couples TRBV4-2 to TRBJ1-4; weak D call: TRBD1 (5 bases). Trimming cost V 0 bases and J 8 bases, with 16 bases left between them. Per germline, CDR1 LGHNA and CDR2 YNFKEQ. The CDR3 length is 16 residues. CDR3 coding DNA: TGTGCCAGCAGCCAAGAAGGAGGGTCAGGGAGAGAAAAACTGTTTTTT. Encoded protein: CASSQEGGSGREKLFF.

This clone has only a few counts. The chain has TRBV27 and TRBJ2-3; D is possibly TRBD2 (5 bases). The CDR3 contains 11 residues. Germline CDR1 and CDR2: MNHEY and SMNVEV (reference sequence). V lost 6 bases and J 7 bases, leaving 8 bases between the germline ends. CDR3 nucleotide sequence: TGTGCCAGCAGCCCGGGGAATACGCAGTATTTT. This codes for CASSPGNTQYF.

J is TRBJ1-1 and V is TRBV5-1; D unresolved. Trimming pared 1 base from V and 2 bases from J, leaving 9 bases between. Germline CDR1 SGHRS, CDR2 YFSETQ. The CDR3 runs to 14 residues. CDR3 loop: CASSLSGANTEAFF. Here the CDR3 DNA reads TGCGCCAGCAGCTTGTCGGGAGCCAACACTGAAGCTTTCTTT.

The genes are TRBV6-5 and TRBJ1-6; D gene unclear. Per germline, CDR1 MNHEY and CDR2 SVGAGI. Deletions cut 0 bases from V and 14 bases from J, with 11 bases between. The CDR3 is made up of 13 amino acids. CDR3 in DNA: TGTGCCAGCAGTTACTCCCCCGACAACACCCTCCACTTT. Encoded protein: CASSYSPDNTLHF.

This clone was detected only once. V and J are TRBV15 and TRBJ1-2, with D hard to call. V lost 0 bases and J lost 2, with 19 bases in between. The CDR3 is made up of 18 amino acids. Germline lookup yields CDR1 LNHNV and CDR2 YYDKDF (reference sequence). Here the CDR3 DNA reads TGTGCCACCAGCAGAGATAAATCCAGCAGCGTCCGAAACTATGGCTACACCTTC. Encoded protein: CATSRDKSSSVRNYGYTF. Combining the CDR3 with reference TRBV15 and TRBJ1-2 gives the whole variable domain DAMVIQNPRYQVTQFGKPVTLSCSQTLNHNVMYWYQQKSSQAPKLLFHYYDKDFNNEADTPDNFQSRRPNTSFCFLDIRSPGLGDTAMYLCATSRDKSSSVRNYGYTFGSGTRLTVV.

CDR3 DNA sequence: TGTGCCTGGAGTGTTTTTAACTATGGCTACACCTTC. Translating it yields CAWSVFNYGYTF. J is TRBJ1-2 and V is TRBV30, with D hard to call. Germline V lookup: CDR1 GTSNPN, CDR2 SVGIG (reference sequence). The CDR3 has 12 amino acids. Trimming shortened V by 0 bases and J by 1 base, and 3 bases separated the two germline ends.

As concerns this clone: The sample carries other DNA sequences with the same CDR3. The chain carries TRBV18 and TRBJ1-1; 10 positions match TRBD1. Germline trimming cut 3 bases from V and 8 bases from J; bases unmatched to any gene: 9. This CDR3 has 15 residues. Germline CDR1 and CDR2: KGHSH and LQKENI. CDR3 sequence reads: CASSPDRGTGTEAFF. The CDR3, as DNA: TGTGCCAGCTCACCGGACAGGGGGACGGGCACCGAAGCTTTCTTT.

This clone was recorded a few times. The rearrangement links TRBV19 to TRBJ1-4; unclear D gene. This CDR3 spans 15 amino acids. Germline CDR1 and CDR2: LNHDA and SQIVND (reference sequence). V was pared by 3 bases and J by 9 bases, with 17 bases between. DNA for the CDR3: TGTGCCAGTAGTATTATAGACGGAGATCGACAAAAACTGTTTTTT. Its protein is CASSIIDGDRQKLFF.

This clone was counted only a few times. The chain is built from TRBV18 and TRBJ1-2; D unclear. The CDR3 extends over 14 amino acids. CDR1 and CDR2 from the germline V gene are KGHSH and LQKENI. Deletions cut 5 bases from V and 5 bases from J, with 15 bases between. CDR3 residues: CASSASRTGYGYTF. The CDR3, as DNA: TGTGCCAGCTCAGCTTCGAGGACGGGATATGGCTACACCTTC.

CDR3 protein: CSVFFEKLFF. In DNA form, the CDR3 reads TGCAGCGTTTTTTTTGAAAAACTGTTTTTT. The genes are TRBV29-1 and TRBJ1-4; D is unclear. Deletions cut 5 bases from V and 7 bases from J, with 5 bases between. CDR3 length: 10 residues. Germline CDR1 SQVTM, CDR2 ANQGSEA.

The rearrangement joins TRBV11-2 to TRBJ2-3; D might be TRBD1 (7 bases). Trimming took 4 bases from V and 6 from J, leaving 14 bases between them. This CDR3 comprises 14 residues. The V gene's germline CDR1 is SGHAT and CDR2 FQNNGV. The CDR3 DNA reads TGTGCCAGCAGCTACCGGACAGGAGGGGATACGCAGTATTTT. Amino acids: CASSYRTGGDTQYF.

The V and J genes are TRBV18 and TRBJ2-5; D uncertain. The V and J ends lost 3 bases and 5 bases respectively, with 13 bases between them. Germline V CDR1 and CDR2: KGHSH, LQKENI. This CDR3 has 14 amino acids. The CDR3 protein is CASSPSWGGETQYF. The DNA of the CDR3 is TGTGCCAGCTCACCCTCTTGGGGTGGGGAGACCCAGTACTTC.

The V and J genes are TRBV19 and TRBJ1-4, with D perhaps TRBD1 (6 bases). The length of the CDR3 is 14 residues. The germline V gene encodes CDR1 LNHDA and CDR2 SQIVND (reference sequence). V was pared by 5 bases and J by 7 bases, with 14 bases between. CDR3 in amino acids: CASSRNREGEKLFF. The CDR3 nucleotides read TGTGCCAGTAGTCGGAACAGGGAGGGTGAAAAACTGTTTTTT.

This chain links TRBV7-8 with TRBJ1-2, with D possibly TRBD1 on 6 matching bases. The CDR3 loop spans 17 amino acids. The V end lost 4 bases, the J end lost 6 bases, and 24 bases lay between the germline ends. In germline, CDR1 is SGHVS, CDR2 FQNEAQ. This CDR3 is CASSSPQTGFVVDGYTF. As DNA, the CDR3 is TGTGCCAGCAGCTCCCCGCAAACAGGGTTTGTGGTAGATGGCTACACCTTC.

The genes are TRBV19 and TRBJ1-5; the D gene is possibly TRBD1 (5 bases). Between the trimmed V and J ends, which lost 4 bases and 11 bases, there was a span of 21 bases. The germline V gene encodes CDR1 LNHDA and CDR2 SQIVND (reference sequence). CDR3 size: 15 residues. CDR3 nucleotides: TGTGCCAGTAGTACCACTTCAGGGCCAGGCTCGGCCCAGCATTTT. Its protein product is CASSTTSGPGSAQHF.

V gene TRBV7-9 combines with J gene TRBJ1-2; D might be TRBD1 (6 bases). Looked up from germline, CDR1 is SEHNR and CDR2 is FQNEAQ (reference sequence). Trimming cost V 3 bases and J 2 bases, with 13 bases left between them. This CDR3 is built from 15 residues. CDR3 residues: CASSFTRDTNYGYTF. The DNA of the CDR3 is TGTGCCAGCAGCTTCACCCGGGACACCAACTATGGCTACACCTTC.

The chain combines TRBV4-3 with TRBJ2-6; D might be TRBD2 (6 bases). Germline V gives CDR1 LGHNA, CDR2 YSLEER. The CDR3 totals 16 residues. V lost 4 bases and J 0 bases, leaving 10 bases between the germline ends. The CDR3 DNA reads TGCGCCAGCAGCCGGGGGGTGGGCTCTGGGGCCAACGTCCTGACTTTC. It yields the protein CASSRGVGSGANVLTF.

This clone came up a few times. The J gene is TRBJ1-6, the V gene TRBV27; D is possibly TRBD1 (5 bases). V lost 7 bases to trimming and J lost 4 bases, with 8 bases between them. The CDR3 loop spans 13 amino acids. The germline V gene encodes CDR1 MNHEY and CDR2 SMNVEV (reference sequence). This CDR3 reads CASKDSYNSPLHF. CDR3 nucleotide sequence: TGTGCCAGCAAAGACAGTTATAATTCACCCCTCCACTTT.

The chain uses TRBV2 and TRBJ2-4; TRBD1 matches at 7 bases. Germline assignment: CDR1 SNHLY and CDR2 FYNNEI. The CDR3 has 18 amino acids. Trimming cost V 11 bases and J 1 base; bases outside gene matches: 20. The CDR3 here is CAFQGQTQNVGAKNIQYF. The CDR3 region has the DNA TGTGCCTTTCAGGGACAGACACAGAACGTTGGGGCCAAAAACATTCAGTACTTC.

Here the CDR3 DNA reads TGTGCCAGCAGCCTTAGGGGGAGAGACTATGGCTACACCTTC. It encodes CASSLRGRDYGYTF. The V call is TRBV7-9, the J call TRBJ1-2; perhaps TRBD1 as D (6 bases). Germline lookup yields CDR1 SEHNR and CDR2 FQNEAQ (reference sequence). The CDR3 is 14 amino acids. V lost 5 bases and J lost 3, with 13 bases in between.

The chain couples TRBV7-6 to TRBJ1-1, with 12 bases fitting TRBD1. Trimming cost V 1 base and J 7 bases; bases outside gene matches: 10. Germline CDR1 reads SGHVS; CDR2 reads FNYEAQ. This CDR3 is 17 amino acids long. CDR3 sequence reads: CASSLVGTGGNFGEAFF. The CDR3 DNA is TGTGCCAGCAGCTTAGTAGGGACAGGGGGCAATTTTGGTGAAGCTTTCTTT.

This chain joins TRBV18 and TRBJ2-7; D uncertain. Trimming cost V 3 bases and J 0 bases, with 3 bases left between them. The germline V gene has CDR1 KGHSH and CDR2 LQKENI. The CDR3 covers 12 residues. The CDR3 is CASSPSSYEQYF. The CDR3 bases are TGTGCCAGCTCACCTAGCTCCTACGAGCAGTACTTC.

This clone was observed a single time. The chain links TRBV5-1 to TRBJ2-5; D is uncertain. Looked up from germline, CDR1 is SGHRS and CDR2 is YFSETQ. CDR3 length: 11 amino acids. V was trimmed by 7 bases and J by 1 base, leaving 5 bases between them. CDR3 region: CASGSQETQYF. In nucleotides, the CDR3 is TGCGCCAGCGGCAGCCAAGAGACCCAGTACTTC.